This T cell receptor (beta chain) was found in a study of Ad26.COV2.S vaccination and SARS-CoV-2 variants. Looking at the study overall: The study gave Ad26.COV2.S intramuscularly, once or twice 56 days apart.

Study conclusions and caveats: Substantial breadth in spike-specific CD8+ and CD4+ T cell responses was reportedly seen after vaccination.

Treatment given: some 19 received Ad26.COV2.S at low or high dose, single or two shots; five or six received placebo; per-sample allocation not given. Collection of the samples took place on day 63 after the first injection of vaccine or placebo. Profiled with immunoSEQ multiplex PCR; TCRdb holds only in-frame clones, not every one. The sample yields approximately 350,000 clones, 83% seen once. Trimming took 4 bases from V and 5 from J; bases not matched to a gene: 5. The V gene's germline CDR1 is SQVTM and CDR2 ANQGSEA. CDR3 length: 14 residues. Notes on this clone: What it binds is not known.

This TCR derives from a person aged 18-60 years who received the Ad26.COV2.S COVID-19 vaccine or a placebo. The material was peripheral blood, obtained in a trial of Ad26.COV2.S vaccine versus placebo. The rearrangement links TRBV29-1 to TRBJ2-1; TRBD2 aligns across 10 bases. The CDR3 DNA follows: TGCAGCGTTGTAAGGCTAGCGGGAGACAATGAGCAGTTCTTC. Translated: CSVVRLAGDNEQFF.